These 27 T cell receptor beta chains originate from one sample sequenced in a study of cytomegalovirus exposure and HLA in healthy donors. Profiling relied on immunoSEQ multiplex PCR, and the TCRdb table lists in-frame clones only, not all of them. The profile covers roughly 220,000 clones, with around 80% appearing a single time and roughly 13% taken by the ten largest. The sample was PBMCs. These receptors were obtained from a woman aged 25 to 39 in good health and CMV-seropositive.

CDR3 protein: CASRHRLAGGPSLPQFF. For the CDR3, the DNA is TGTGCCAGTAGACATCGACTAGCGGGAGGGCCATCGCTACCGCAGTTCTTC. The V gene is TRBV19, the J gene TRBJ2-1, with 14 bases that match TRBD2. This CDR3 spans 17 amino acids. Germline V gene lookup returns CDR1 LNHDA and CDR2 SQIVND (reference sequence). With V trimmed by 6 bases and J by 12 bases, 16 bases remained unmatched.

The chain combines TRBV5-4 with TRBJ2-1; D perhaps matches TRBD2 (6 bases). This CDR3 comprises 13 residues. Trimming cost V 4 bases and J 8 bases, with 13 bases left between them. Per the germline V gene, CDR1 is SGHNT and CDR2 is YYREEE (reference sequence). The CDR3 loop reads CASSHTSTHEQFF. The DNA for the CDR3 is TGTGCCAGCAGCCACACTAGCACTCATGAGCAGTTCTTC. The full variable domain, its missing parts supplied by reference TRBV5-4 and TRBJ2-1, is ETGVTQSPTHLIKTRGQQVTLRCSSQSGHNTVSWYQQALGQGPQFIFQYYREEENGRGNFPPRFSGLQFPNYSSELNVNALELDDSALYLCASSHTSTHEQFFGPGTRLTVL.

The rearrangement joins TRBV6-5 to TRBJ2-3; D call uncertain. V was pared by 3 bases and J by 0 bases, with 10 bases between. The germline V gene has CDR1 MNHEY and CDR2 SVGAGI. This CDR3 has 15 residues. In DNA, the CDR3 is TGTGCCAGCAGTTATCGACGGTCTAGCACAGATACGCAGTATTTT. Residues: CASSYRRSSTDTQYF.

This clone was detected once. This chain connects TRBV9 to TRBJ1-2; D remains unclear. Deletions cut 4 bases from V and 4 bases from J, with 8 bases between. Germline CDR1 SGDLS, CDR2 YYNGEE. This CDR3 is 12 amino acids long. For the CDR3, the DNA is TGTGCCAGCAGCATCGGCCGCTATGGCTACACCTTC. It yields the protein CASSIGRYGYTF.

J is TRBJ1-2 and V is TRBV10-3; 9 bases match TRBD1. In germline, CDR1 is ENHRY, CDR2 SYGVKD. This CDR3 is 15 amino acids long. V was clipped by 0 bases and J by 7 bases; unmatched bases: 6. As DNA, the CDR3 is TGTGCCATCAGTGAGTCGAGGGACAGGGTCGGTGGCTACACCTTC. This translates into CAISESRDRVGGYTF.

This clone was seen more than once but under ten times. This chain connects TRBV29-1 to TRBJ1-2; D not resolved. The germline V gene has CDR1 SQVTM and CDR2 ANQGSEA. V shed 4 bases and J shed 9 bases, with 12 bases lying between them. This CDR3 has 11 amino acids. The CDR3 spells CSVAVVDRYTF. CDR3 coding DNA: TGCAGCGTTGCGGTGGTCGACCGCTACACCTTC.

This sequence joins TRBV29-1 and TRBJ2-1; D remains unclear. CDR3 length equals 14 residues. Germline CDR1 reads SQVTM; CDR2 reads ANQGSEA. V dropped 4 bases and J dropped 2 bases, with 12 bases sitting between them. CDR3 in amino acids: CSVVRTATYNEQFF. The CDR3 DNA reads TGCAGCGTTGTTCGGACGGCTACCTACAATGAGCAGTTCTTC.

This chain links TRBV11-2 with TRBJ2-3; D uncertain. The V and J ends lost 5 bases and 4 bases respectively, with 13 bases between them. Germline-derived CDR1 and CDR2 are SGHAT and FQNNGV. The CDR3 covers 14 residues. CDR3 bases: TGTGCCAGCAGCATCGAGCGAGATTCAGATACGCAGTATTTT. It specifies CASSIERDSDTQYF.

This clone was counted a single time. The chain combines TRBV7-9 with TRBJ1-2; D is unclear. The V end lost 1 base, the J end lost 8 bases, and 11 bases lay between the germline ends. Germline assignment: CDR1 SEHNR and CDR2 FQNEAQ (reference sequence). The CDR3 is 13 amino acids. CDR3 sequence (DNA): TGTGCCAGCAGCTTAGTGACGGATAGCGGCTACACCTTC. Protein product: CASSLVTDSGYTF.

Remarks on this clone: The sample holds other DNA sequences that translate to the same CDR3. This rearrangement joins TRBV5-6 to TRBJ2-7; no reliable D call. V lost 4 bases, J lost 2 bases, and 10 bases lay in between. Germline CDR1 and CDR2: SGHDT and YYEEEE. The CDR3 length is 13 residues. The CDR3 nucleotides are TGTGCCAGCAGCCGTCCGACCGCCTACGAGCAGTACTTC. Its protein is CASSRPTAYEQYF.

This chain links TRBV7-9 with TRBJ2-3; 9 bases map to TRBD2. The junction had 7 bases not matched to a gene; V was cut back by 5 bases and J by 1 base. This CDR3 comprises 16 residues. In germline, CDR1 is SEHNR, CDR2 FQNEAQ (reference sequence). In DNA, the CDR3 is TGTGCCAGCAGCCCTTCTAGCGGGATACGCACAGATACGCAGTATTTT. It is translated as CASSPSSGIRTDTQYF.

The V call is TRBV19, the J call TRBJ1-1; D uncertain. V was cut by 5 bases and J by 6 bases, with 13 bases left in between. Germline-derived CDR1 and CDR2 are LNHDA and SQIVND (reference sequence). The CDR3 spans 13 residues. The CDR3, as DNA: TGTGCCAGTAGTCCGGCCTTGTTCGCTGAAGCTTTCTTT. This translates into CASSPALFAEAFF.

The chain carries TRBV5-1 and TRBJ2-1; D not certain. This CDR3 spans 15 amino acids. Germline CDR1 reads SGHRS; CDR2 reads YFSETQ. V was pared by 5 bases and J by 5 bases, with 17 bases between. CDR3 DNA: TGCGCCAGCAGACTTCGGTGGGAACAGAACAATGAGCAGTTCTTC. It is translated as CASRLRWEQNNEQFF.

The chain carries TRBV28 and TRBJ2-7; TRBD2 aligns across 11 bases. The ends lost 2 bases at V and 0 bases at J; junction bases unmatched: 6. In germline, CDR1 is MDHEN, CDR2 SYDVKM. The CDR3 totals 17 residues. The CDR3 spells CASSLPRLAGYSYEQYF. CDR3 nucleotides: TGTGCCAGCAGTTTACCGAGACTAGCGGGATACTCCTACGAGCAGTACTTC.

A few counts support this clone. The rearrangement links TRBV5-1 to TRBJ2-2, with a weak D call TRBD2 (5 bases). The germline CDR1 and CDR2 sequences are SGHRS and YFSETQ. V was cut by 6 bases and J by 1 base, with 13 bases left in between. The CDR3 contains 15 residues. CDR3 sequence (DNA): TGCGCCAGCAAAAATGGCGGGTTGAACACCGGGGAGCTGTTTTTT. It translates to CASKNGGLNTGELFF.

V and J are TRBV13 and TRBJ2-7, with D unresolved. This CDR3 is built from 13 residues. The V and J ends lost 0 bases and 3 bases respectively, with 6 bases between them. The germline V gene has CDR1 PRHDT and CDR2 FYEKMQ (reference sequence). The CDR3 loop is CASSLGGYYEQYF. The CDR3 DNA reads TGTGCCAGCAGCTTAGGCGGTTACTACGAGCAGTACTTC.

The chain has TRBV27 and TRBJ2-1, with D possibly TRBD2 on 5 matching bases. The ends were cut back, 2 bases at V and 5 bases at J, with 10 bases in the middle. CDR1 is MNHEY, CDR2 SMNVEV, per germline (reference sequence). The CDR3 contains 14 residues. The CDR3 DNA is TGTGCCAGCAGTTTAGCGGGCAAACACAATGAGCAGTTCTTC. Encoded protein: CASSLAGKHNEQFF.

The V gene is TRBV30, the J gene TRBJ1-5; 10 bases fit TRBD1. This CDR3 spans 15 amino acids. Germline V lookup: CDR1 GTSNPN, CDR2 SVGIG (reference sequence). The ends lost 2 bases at V and 6 bases at J; junction bases unmatched: 7. In nucleotides, the CDR3 is TGTGCCTGGAGTTTAGGGACAGGGGTTGGTCAGCCCCAGCATTTT. Translating it yields CAWSLGTGVGQPQHF.

The sample holds a few counts of this clone. The gene calls are TRBV30 and TRBJ2-1; TRBD2 agrees at 10 bases. J was trimmed by 5 bases and V by 4 bases; bases with no gene match: 5. The CDR3 length is 14 residues. Germline CDR1 reads GTSNPN; CDR2 reads SVGIG (reference sequence). The CDR3 loop reads CAWNYGLADNEQFF. The CDR3 region has the DNA TGTGCCTGGAACTATGGACTAGCGGACAATGAGCAGTTCTTC.

The rearrangement links TRBV9 to TRBJ1-2; D not resolved. The CDR3 sequence is 11 residues long. V lost 6 bases and J 1 base, leaving 4 bases between the germline ends. CDR1 and CDR2 from the germline V gene are SGDLS and YYNGEE. CDR3 in amino acids: CASNNNYGYTF. In DNA form, the CDR3 reads TGTGCCAGCAATAATAACTATGGCTACACCTTC. Supplemented by reference TRBV9 and TRBJ1-2, the full variable domain reads DSGVTQTPKHLITATGQRVTLRCSPRSGDLSVYWYQQSLDQGLQFLIQYYNGEERAKGNILERFSAQQFPDLHSELNLSSLELGDSALYFCASNNNYGYTFGSGTRLTVV.

The chain recombines TRBV13 with TRBJ2-5; 9 bases align to TRBD1. Unmatched junction bases numbered 6, after V lost 5 bases and J lost 2 bases. Germline V CDR1 and CDR2: PRHDT, FYEKMQ (reference sequence). CDR3 length: 15 amino acids. The CDR3 loop reads CASSMGTGIQETQYF. CDR3 coding DNA: TGTGCCAGCAGCATGGGGACAGGGATTCAAGAGACCCAGTACTTC.

V and J are TRBV9 and TRBJ2-7; 7 nucleotides line up with TRBD2. Germline CDR1 SGDLS, CDR2 YYNGEE. The CDR3 totals 14 residues. V shed 4 bases and J 2 bases; nucleotides not matched to a gene: 6. CDR3 DNA: TGTGCCAGCAGCCCTGAAGGACTAGCCTACGAGCAGTACTTC. It encodes CASSPEGLAYEQYF.

The CDR3 loop reads CASSLNNGGGYTF. CDR3 DNA sequence: TGTGCCAGCAGTTTAAATAACGGGGGGGGCTACACCTTC. The gene calls are TRBV27 and TRBJ1-2; possibly TRBD1 for D (5 bases). Trimming left V 2 bases short and J 8 bases short, with 12 bases between. CDR3 length: 13 amino acids. Germline CDR1 reads MNHEY; CDR2 reads SMNVEV (reference sequence).

The chain is built from TRBV28 and TRBJ2-1; 7 bases are shared with TRBD2. Per germline, CDR1 MDHEN and CDR2 SYDVKM. J lost 5 bases, V lost 3 bases, and 4 bases had no gene match. The CDR3 has 14 amino acids. This CDR3 is CASSFGTMDNEQFF. CDR3 DNA sequence: TGTGCCAGCAGTTTCGGGACTATGGACAATGAGCAGTTCTTC.

This clone was seen only once. The chain recombines TRBV29-1 with TRBJ1-2, with D uncertain. Germline CDR1 and CDR2: SQVTM and ANQGSEA. Trimming took 2 bases from V and 6 from J, leaving 10 bases between them. This CDR3 comprises 12 residues. In nucleotides, the CDR3 is TGCAGCGTTGAATCTTTTTTTCATGGCTACACCTTC. It yields the protein CSVESFFHGYTF.

The chain is built from TRBV27 and TRBJ2-3; TRBD1 aligns across 9 bases. Germline V gene lookup returns CDR1 MNHEY and CDR2 SMNVEV (reference sequence). The CDR3 totals 13 residues. J lost 5 bases, V lost 4 bases, and 1 base had no gene match. CDR3 loop: CASSWTGEDTQYF. Here the CDR3 DNA reads TGTGCCAGCAGTTGGACAGGGGAAGATACGCAGTATTTT.

The V gene is TRBV6-5, the J gene TRBJ1-2; 8 bases fit TRBD1. V lost 6 bases and J lost 8; bases outside the gene matches: 5. This CDR3 has 12 amino acids. The V gene's germline CDR1 is MNHEY and CDR2 SVGAGI. The CDR3 coding sequence is TGTGCCAGCAGCGGACAGGGTCTAGGCTACACCTTC. Residues: CASSGQGLGYTF.